The clone carrying this TCR beta chain has at least ten counts. The antigen is undetermined. This CDR3 comprises 16 residues. Germline lookup yields CDR1 SGDLS and CDR2 YYNGEE. V was cut by 0 bases and J by 4 bases, with 13 bases left in between. The data were taken from a study of CD8 T cells in ankylosing spondylitis. Study outcomes and limitations: Characteristic, it appeared, of ankylosing spondylitis blood was a TCR beta motif of eight or nine highly homologous variants. Researchers report that disease-linked clones proved CD8+ and relatively rare in peripheral blood. Disease-linked clones reportedly concentrated significantly in matched ankylosing spondylitis synovial fluid.

Researchers built TCR beta libraries using quantitative 5'-RACE with molecular barcodes. TCRdb reanalysed the 5' RACE reads using MiXCR and keeps one entry per CDR3 protein. The sample lists 35,000 to 50,000 distinct CDR3 sequences, 3% occurring once. The source is a male donor with ankylosing spondylitis or in good health (not recorded which). This chain connects TRBV9 to TRBJ2-2; D uncertain. Specimen: blood, either unsorted or a sorted T cell fraction (not recorded which). In nucleotides, the CDR3 is TGTGCCAGCAGCGTAGTCCCCAGCTTGACCACCGGGGAGCTGTTTTTT. Residues: CASSVVPSLTTGELFF.